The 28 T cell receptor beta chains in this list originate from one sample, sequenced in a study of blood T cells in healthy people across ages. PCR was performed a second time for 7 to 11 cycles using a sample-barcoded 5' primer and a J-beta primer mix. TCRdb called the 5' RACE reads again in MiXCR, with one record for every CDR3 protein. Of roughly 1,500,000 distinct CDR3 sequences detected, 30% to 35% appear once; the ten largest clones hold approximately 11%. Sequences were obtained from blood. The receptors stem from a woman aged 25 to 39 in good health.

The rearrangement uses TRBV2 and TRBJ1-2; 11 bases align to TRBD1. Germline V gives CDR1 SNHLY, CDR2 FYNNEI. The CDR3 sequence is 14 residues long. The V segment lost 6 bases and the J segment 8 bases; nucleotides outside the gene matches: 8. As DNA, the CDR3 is TGTGCCAGCAGGTGGGACAGGGGGATAAGAGGCTACACCTTC. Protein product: CASRWDRGIRGYTF.

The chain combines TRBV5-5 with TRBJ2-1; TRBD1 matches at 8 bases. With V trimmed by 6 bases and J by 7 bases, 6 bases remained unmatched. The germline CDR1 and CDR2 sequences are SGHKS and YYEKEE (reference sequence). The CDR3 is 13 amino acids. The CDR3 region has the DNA TGTGCCAGCAACCAGGGGGCAGGGAATGAGCAGTTCTTC. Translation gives CASNQGAGNEQFF.

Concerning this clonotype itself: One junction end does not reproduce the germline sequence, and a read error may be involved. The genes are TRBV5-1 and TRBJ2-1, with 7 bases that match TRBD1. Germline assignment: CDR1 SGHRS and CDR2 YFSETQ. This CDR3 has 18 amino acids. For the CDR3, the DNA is TGCGCCAGCCCCTTCGGCGGATCTAGGGGGCCCTCCTACAATGGGCAGTTCTTC. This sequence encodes CASPFGGSRGPSYNGQFF.

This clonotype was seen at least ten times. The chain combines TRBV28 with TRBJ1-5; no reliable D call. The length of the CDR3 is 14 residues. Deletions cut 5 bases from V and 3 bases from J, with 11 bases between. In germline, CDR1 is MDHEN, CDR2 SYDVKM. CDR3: CASSINTSNQPQHF. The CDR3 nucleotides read TGTGCCAGCAGTATCAACACCTCCAATCAGCCCCAGCATTTT.

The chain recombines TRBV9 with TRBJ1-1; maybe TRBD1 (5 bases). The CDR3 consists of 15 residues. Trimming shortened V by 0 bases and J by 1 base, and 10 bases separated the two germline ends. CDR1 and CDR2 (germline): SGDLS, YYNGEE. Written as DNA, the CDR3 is TGTGCCAGCAGCGTAGGAGGGGCCGCGAACACTGAAGCTTTCTTT. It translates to CASSVGGAANTEAFF.

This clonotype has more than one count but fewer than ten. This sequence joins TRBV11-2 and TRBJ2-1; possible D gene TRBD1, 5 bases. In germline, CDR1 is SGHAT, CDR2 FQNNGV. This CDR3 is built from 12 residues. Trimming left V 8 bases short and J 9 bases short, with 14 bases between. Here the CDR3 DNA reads TGTGCCAGCGAGGCAGGGTATACTGAGCAGTTCTTC. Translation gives CASEAGYTEQFF.

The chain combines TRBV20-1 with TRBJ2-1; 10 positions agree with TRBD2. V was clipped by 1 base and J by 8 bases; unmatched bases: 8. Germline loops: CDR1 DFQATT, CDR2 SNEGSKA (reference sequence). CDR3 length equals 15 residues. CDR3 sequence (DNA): TGCAGTGCTAGAGGACCGGGACTAGCGTACTATGAGCAGTTCTTC. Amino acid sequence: CSARGPGLAYYEQFF.

CDR3 protein: CASSPPRDRGEAFF. The CDR3 coding sequence is TGTGCCAGCTCACCACCCCGGGACAGGGGCGAAGCTTTCTTT. The genes are TRBV18 and TRBJ1-1; 10 nucleotides line up with TRBD1. V lost 0 bases to trimming and J lost 8 bases; unmatched junction nucleotides: 3. From germline, CDR1 is KGHSH and CDR2 LQKENI. The length of the CDR3 is 14 residues.

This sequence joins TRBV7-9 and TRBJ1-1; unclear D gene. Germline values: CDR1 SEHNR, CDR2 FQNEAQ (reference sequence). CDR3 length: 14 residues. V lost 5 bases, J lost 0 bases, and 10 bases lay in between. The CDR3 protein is CASSQNSVNTEAFF. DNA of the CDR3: TGTGCCAGCAGCCAGAACAGCGTGAACACTGAAGCTTTCTTT.

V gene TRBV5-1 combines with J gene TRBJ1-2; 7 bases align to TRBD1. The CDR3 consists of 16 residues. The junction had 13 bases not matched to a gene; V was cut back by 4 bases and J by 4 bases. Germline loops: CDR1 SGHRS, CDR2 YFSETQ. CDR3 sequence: CASSPRTTGETYGYTF. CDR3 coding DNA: TGCGCCAGCAGCCCACGTACCACAGGGGAAACCTATGGCTACACCTTC.

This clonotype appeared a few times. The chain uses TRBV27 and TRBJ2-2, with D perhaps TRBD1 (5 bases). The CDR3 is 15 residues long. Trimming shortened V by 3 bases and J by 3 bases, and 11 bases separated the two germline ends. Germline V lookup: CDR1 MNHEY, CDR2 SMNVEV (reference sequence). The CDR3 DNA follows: TGTGCCAGCAGTTTCGTCCAGGGCGACACCGGGGAGCTGTTTTTT. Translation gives CASSFVQGDTGELFF.

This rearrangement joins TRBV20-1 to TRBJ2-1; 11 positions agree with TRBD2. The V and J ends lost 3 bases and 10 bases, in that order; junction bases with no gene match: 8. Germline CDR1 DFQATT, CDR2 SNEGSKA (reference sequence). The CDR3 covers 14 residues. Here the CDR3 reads CSASIAGGPWEQFF. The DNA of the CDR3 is TGCAGTGCTAGTATAGCGGGAGGGCCATGGGAGCAGTTCTTC.

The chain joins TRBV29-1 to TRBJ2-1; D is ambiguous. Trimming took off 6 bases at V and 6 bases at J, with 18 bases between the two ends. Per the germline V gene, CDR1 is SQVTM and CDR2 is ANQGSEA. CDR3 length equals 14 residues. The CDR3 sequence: CSVLGSWRSNEQFF. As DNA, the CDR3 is TGCAGCGTCTTGGGGTCCTGGCGATCCAATGAGCAGTTCTTC.

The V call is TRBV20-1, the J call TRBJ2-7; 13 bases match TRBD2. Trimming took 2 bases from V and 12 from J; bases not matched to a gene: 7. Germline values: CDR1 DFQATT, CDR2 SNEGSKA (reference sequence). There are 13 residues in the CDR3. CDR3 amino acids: CSARMSGLAGVYF. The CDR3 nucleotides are TGCAGTGCTAGAATGTCAGGACTAGCGGGGGTGTACTTC.

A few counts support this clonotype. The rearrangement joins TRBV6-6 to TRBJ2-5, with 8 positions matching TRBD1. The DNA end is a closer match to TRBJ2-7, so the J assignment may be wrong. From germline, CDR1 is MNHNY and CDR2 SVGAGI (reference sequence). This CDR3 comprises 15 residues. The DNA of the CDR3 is TGTGCCAGCAGTTCCCCGGACAGGGCTGGGCACGAGCAGTACTTC. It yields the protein CASSSPDRAGHEQYF.

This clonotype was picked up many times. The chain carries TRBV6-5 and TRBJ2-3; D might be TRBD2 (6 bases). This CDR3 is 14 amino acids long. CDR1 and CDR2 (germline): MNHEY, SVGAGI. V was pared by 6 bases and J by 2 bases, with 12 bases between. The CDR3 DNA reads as TGTGCCAGCAGAGCGGGCACATTCACAGATACGCAGTATTTT. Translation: CASRAGTFTDTQYF.

DNA for the CDR3: TGTGCCAGCAGCAAAGGGGATGGCTACACCTTC. It is translated as CASSKGDGYTF. The rearrangement links TRBV27 to TRBJ1-2; D is perhaps TRBD1 (5 bases). The CDR3 runs to 11 residues. Germline V gene data show CDR1 as MNHEY and CDR2 as SMNVEV (reference sequence). Trimming took off 6 bases at V and 6 bases at J, with 8 bases between the two ends.

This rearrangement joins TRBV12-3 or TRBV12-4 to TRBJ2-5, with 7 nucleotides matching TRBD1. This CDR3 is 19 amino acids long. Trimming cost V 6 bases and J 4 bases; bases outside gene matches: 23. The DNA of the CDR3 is TGTGCCAGCAGCGACCAGGACGGGCAGGGGGTTAGACACCGAGAGACCCAGTACTTC. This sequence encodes CASSDQDGQGVRHRETQYF.

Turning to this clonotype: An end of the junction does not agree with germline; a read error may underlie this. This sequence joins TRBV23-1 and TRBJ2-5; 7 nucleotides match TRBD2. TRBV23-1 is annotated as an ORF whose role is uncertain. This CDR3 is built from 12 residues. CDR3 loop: CAIPQLAEPQYF. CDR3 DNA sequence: TGTGCCATACCACAGCTAGCGGAGCCCCAGTACTTC.

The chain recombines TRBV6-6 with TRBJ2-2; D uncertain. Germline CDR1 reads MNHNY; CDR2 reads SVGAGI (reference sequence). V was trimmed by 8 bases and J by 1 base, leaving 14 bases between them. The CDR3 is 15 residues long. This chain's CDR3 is CASRRGEMNTGELFF. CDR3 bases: TGTGCCAGCCGGCGCGGAGAAATGAACACCGGGGAGCTGTTTTTT.

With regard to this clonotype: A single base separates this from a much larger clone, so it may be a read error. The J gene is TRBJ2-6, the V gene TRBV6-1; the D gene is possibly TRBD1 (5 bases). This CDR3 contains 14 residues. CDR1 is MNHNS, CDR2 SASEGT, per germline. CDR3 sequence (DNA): TGTGCCAGCAGTCCCTACTCTGGGGCCAACGTCCGGACTTTC. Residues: CASSPYSGANVRTF.

The CDR3 spells CATSPLTGTGYYEQYF. CDR3 bases: TGTGCCACCAGCCCCCTCACTGGGACAGGATACTACGAGCAGTACTTC. This chain joins TRBV15 and TRBJ2-5; 8 positions match TRBD1. Gene TRBJ2-7 matches the end of the DNA better, so the J call may be wrong. Germline CDR1 reads LNHNV; CDR2 reads YYDKDF (reference sequence). The CDR3 consists of 16 residues.

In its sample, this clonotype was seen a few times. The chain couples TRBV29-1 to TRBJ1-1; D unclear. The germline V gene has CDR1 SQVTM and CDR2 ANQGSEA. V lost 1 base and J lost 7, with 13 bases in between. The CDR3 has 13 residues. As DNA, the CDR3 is TGCAGCGTTGAAGGACTCTCGAACGTTGAAGCTTTCTTT. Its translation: CSVEGLSNVEAFF.

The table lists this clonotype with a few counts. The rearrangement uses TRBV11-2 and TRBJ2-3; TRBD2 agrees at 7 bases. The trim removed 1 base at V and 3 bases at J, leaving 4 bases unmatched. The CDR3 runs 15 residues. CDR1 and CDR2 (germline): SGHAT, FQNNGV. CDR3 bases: TGTGCCAGCAGCTTAGCGCAAGCGGGAACAGATACGCAGTATTTT. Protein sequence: CASSLAQAGTDTQYF. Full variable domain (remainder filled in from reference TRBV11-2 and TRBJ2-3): EAGVAQSPRYKIIEKRQSVAFWCNPISGHATLYWYQQILGQGPKLLIQFQNNGVVDDSQLPKDRFSAERLKGVDSTLKIQPAKLEDSAVYLCASSLAQAGTDTQYFGPGTRLTVL.

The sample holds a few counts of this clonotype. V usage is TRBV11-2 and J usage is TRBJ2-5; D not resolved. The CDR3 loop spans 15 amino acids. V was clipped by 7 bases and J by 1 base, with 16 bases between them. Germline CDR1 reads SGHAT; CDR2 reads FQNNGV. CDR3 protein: CASNPGGPGQETQYF. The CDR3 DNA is TGTGCCAGCAACCCGGGTGGGCCGGGCCAAGAGACCCAGTACTTC.

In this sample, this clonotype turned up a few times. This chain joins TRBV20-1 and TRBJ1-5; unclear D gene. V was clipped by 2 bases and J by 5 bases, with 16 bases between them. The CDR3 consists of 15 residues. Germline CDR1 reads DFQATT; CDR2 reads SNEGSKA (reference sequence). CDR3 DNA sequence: TGCAGTGCTAGAAGAGGGCCCGCGGCCTATCAGCCCCAGCATTTT. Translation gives CSARRGPAAYQPQHF.

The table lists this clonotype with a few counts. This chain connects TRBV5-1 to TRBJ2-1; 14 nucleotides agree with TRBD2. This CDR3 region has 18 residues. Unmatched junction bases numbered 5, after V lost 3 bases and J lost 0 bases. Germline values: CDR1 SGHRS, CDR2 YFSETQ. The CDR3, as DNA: TGCGCCAGCAGCTCGGGACTAGCGGGAGAGAGCTCCTACAATGAGCAGTTCTTC. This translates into CASSSGLAGESSYNEQFF.

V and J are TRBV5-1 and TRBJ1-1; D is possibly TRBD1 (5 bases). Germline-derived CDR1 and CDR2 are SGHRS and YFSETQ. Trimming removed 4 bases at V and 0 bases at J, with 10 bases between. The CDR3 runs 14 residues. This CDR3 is CASSPRDMNTEAFF. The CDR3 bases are TGCGCCAGCAGCCCCAGGGATATGAACACTGAAGCTTTCTTT. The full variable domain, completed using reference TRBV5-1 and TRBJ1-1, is KAGVTQTPRYLIKTRGQQVTLSCSPISGHRSVSWYQQTPGQGLQFLFEYFSETQRNKGNFPGRFSGRQFSNSRSEMNVSTLELGDSALYLCASSPRDMNTEAFFGQGTRLTVV.